The source of this T cell receptor beta chain is a study of T cell repertoires in cytomegalovirus infection. Study-wide points: The ex vivo response was dominated by HLA-C-restricted CMV-specific TCR beta clonotypes.

Trimming at V came to 7 bases and at J to 6 bases, leaving 8 bases not matched to a gene. CDR1 and CDR2 (germline): MDHEN, SYDVKM. The CDR3 has 14 residues. This clonotype was counted a few times. Its target is unknown. MiXCR was run by TCRdb on the reads, yielding one entry per CDR3 protein. The sample includes roughly 630,000 distinct CDR3 sequences, 20% to 25% seen only once; the top ten take 7.5% to 9%. Source material: CD8+ T cells from PBMCs. The V call is TRBV28, the J call TRBJ1-5; 8 bases fit TRBD1. The receptor's source is a human donor in good health (CMV status not recorded). Some clones in this sample may be carry-over from other donors' samples. Here the CDR3 reads CASTGTGGRQPQHF. In nucleotides, the CDR3 is TGTGCCAGCACCGGGACAGGAGGCCGTCAGCCCCAGCATTTT.